This TCR beta chain was obtained from a study of beta chain features in type 1 diabetes. Findings and caveats of the study: Shortening that was moderate but significant affected the TCRB CDR3s of Type 1 diabetes patients in all four CD4+ subsets.

Each of the CD4+ naive, central memory, regulatory and stem cell-like memory populations was sorted via CD45RO/CCR7/CD25/CD127/CD95/CD27. The CDR3 is made up of 17 amino acids. Germline values: CDR1 GTSNPN, CDR2 SVGIG (reference sequence). With respect to this clone: Its antigen is undetermined.

Reverse transcribing all isolated RNA meant expressed TCRB transcripts were sequenced. TCRdb's copy holds only in-frame clones and misses some; the assay was immunoSEQ multiplex PCR. Here the sample spans a few hundred thousand clones, about 10% being singletons. The chain has TRBV30 and TRBJ2-3; 9 positions match TRBD2. This TCR derives from a man in his thirties or forties with type 1 diabetes. The sequenced sample was central memory CD4+ T cells from blood. As DNA, the CDR3 is TGTGCTTCGAGGCGGCTAGCGGGACCCTTCAGCACAGATACGCAGTATTTT. This translates into CASRRLAGPFSTDTQYF.